Presented here are 30 T cell receptor beta chains from one specimen sequenced in a study of CD8 T cells in Susac syndrome. Roughly 0.45 to 1 ug RNA was reverse transcribed with random hexamers. Using its own MiXCR run on the immunoSEQ multiplex PCR reads, TCRdb lists one record per CDR3 protein. The sample shows some 400,000 distinct CDR3 sequences, approximately 85% of them seen only once. The source material was CD8+ T cells from PBMCs. The source of these receptors is a human donor with multiple sclerosis.

The chain joins TRBV30 to TRBJ2-7; no clear D gene. There are 12 residues in the CDR3. Deletions cut 1 base from V and 3 bases from J, with 7 bases between. Germline lookup yields CDR1 GTSNPN and CDR2 SVGIG (reference sequence). The CDR3 nucleotides read TGTGCCTGGAGTGCCCGGATCTACGAGCAGTACTTC. Amino acids: CAWSARIYEQYF. Together with reference TRBV30 and TRBJ2-7, the CDR3 gives the full variable domain: SQTIHQWPATLVQPVGSPLSLECTVEGTSNPNLYWYRQAAGRGLQLLFYSVGIGQISSEVPQNLSASRPQDRQFILSSKKLLLSDSGFYLCAWSARIYEQYFGPGTRLTVT.

The sample holds one count of this clonotype. This chain uses TRBV7-9 with TRBJ1-4; 9 bases align to TRBD1. The CDR3 is made up of 17 amino acids. Trimming cost V 3 bases and J 4 bases; bases outside gene matches: 9. Germline CDR1 and CDR2: SEHNR and FQNEAQ (reference sequence). CDR3 sequence: CASSLTGTGRVNEKLFF. For the CDR3, the DNA is TGTGCCAGCAGCTTGACCGGGACAGGGAGGGTTAATGAAAAACTGTTTTTT.

The chain has TRBV30 and TRBJ2-7; 8 bases agree with TRBD1. Germline CDR1 reads GTSNPN; CDR2 reads SVGIG (reference sequence). The trim removed 7 bases at V and 5 bases at J, leaving 13 bases unmatched. This CDR3 contains 14 residues. The CDR3 DNA is TGTGCCTCCCAGATGACAGGGGTGGTCGACGAGCAGTACTTC. It specifies CASQMTGVVDEQYF.

This clonotype has only one observation. V gene TRBV27 combines with J gene TRBJ2-7; possibly TRBD2 for D (6 bases). This CDR3 contains 19 residues. CDR1 MNHEY and CDR2 SMNVEV come from the germline V gene (reference sequence). Trimming pared 2 bases from V and 3 bases from J, leaving 26 bases between. CDR3 sequence: CASSLRGAGTGPVIYEQYF. In DNA form, the CDR3 reads TGTGCCAGCAGTTTAAGAGGGGCGGGGACTGGTCCTGTGATCTACGAGCAGTACTTC.

The chain joins TRBV27 to TRBJ2-1; 10 positions agree with TRBD2. Germline V CDR1 and CDR2: MNHEY, SMNVEV (reference sequence). This CDR3 has 13 residues. The V gene end was trimmed by 6 bases and the J gene end by 5 bases; junction bases not matched to a gene: 1. CDR3 loop: CASRSGGDNEQFF. The CDR3 region has the DNA TGTGCCAGCAGGAGCGGGGGGGACAATGAGCAGTTCTTC.

The chain links TRBV27 to TRBJ1-2; no firm D call. This CDR3 region has 14 residues. Germline V gene sequence: CDR1 MNHEY, CDR2 SMNVEV (reference sequence). The V gene lost 0 bases and the J gene lost 2 bases, with 7 bases spanning the gap. In DNA, the CDR3 is TGTGCCAGCAGTTTATCGGGCAGCAACTATGGCTACACCTTC. Encoded protein: CASSLSGSNYGYTF.

The chain recombines TRBV4-1 with TRBJ1-2, with 9 bases matching TRBD1. V lost 1 base and J lost 3; bases outside the gene matches: 3. CDR1 and CDR2 (germline): MGHRA, YSYEKL. CDR3 length: 15 residues. The CDR3 loop reads CASSQGTGEDYGYTF. In nucleotides, the CDR3 is TGCGCCAGCAGCCAAGGGACAGGGGAAGACTATGGCTACACCTTC.

This clonotype is a singleton in its sample. The chain's CDR3 is CASSLRPGHGDNEQFF. CDR3 in DNA: TGTGCCAGCAGCCTTCGACCGGGACATGGGGACAATGAGCAGTTCTTC. This chain uses TRBV3-1 with TRBJ2-1; a possible D gene is TRBD1 (6 bases). With 4 bases removed from V and 5 bases from J, the gap between germline ends came to 18 bases. This CDR3 spans 16 amino acids. The V gene's germline CDR1 is LGHDT and CDR2 YNNKEL (reference sequence).

CDR3 loop: CAWSVGIGFRTEAFF. CDR3 coding DNA: TGTGCCTGGAGTGTTGGGATAGGATTCAGGACTGAAGCTTTCTTT. J is TRBJ1-1 and V is TRBV30, with D unclear. V lost 0 bases, J lost 5 bases, and 16 bases lay in between. CDR3 size: 15 residues. Germline-derived CDR1 and CDR2 are GTSNPN and SVGIG (reference sequence). The variable domain in full, completed from reference TRBV30 and TRBJ1-1, reads SQTIHQWPATLVQPVGSPLSLECTVEGTSNPNLYWYRQAAGRGLQLLFYSVGIGQISSEVPQNLSASRPQDRQFILSSKKLLLSDSGFYLCAWSVGIGFRTEAFFGQGTRLTVV.

This clonotype was counted once. The V and J genes are TRBV27 and TRBJ1-1; the D is unclear. CDR3 size: 12 residues. In germline, CDR1 is MNHEY, CDR2 SMNVEV (reference sequence). The V end lost 6 bases, the J end lost 1 base, and 6 bases lay between the germline ends. The CDR3 here is CASRDANTEAFF. The CDR3 DNA follows: TGTGCCAGCAGGGACGCGAACACTGAAGCTTTCTTT.

The rearrangement joins TRBV4-1 to TRBJ2-1, with 10 bases aligning to TRBD2. Trimming took 1 base from V and 8 from J; bases not matched to a gene: 5. Germline V gene data show CDR1 as MGHRA and CDR2 as YSYEKL. CDR3 length equals 15 residues. As DNA, the CDR3 is TGCGCCAGCAGCCAAGGAACTAGCGGGATGGATGAGCAGTTCTTC. Translating it yields CASSQGTSGMDEQFF.

V and J are TRBV27 and TRBJ2-1; no clear D. Looked up from germline, CDR1 is MNHEY and CDR2 is SMNVEV (reference sequence). This CDR3 region has 12 residues. The CDR3 DNA reads as TGTACCTCCCGTGGGTCCTACAATGAGCAGTTCTTC. Translating it yields CTSRGSYNEQFF.

The chain employs TRBV20-1 and TRBJ1-5; TRBD1 might be the D (5 bases). CDR1 and CDR2 (germline): DFQATT, SNEGSKA (reference sequence). The CDR3 spans 13 residues. Trimming cost V 3 bases and J 4 bases, with 10 bases left between them. The CDR3 bases are TGCAGTGCTAGCGCGGGGGGGAATCAGCCCCAGCATTTT. It is translated as CSASAGGNQPQHF.

The rearrangement links TRBV6-1 to TRBJ2-1; D perhaps matches TRBD2 (7 bases). Looked up from germline, CDR1 is MNHNS and CDR2 is SASEGT. The CDR3 covers 20 residues. V was trimmed by 7 bases and J by 3 bases, leaving 31 bases between them. CDR3 in DNA: TGTGCCAGCAAGGGAGTAGGTTACGGGGGGCAAGTCGCTTACTACAATGAGCAGTTCTTC. Protein: CASKGVGYGGQVAYYNEQFF.

This chain links TRBV4-1 with TRBJ2-1; 7 nucleotides agree with TRBD2. V was pared by 4 bases and J by 6 bases, with 12 bases of the junction left unmatched. The CDR3 length is 16 residues. Germline V gene sequence: CDR1 MGHRA, CDR2 YSYEKL. This CDR3 is CASSPPPGGGANEQFF. The DNA for the CDR3 is TGCGCCAGCAGCCCCCCCCCGGGCGGGGGTGCCAATGAGCAGTTCTTC.

This chain uses TRBV27 with TRBJ2-7; 9 nucleotides line up with TRBD1. Germline CDR1 MNHEY, CDR2 SMNVEV (reference sequence). CDR3 length equals 20 residues. After removal of 4 bases from V and 3 bases from J, the junction contained 22 bases not matched to a gene. DNA for the CDR3: TGTGCCAGCAGTTCCCGATCTCCTCTCCGGGACAGGGACTTAAACTACGAGCAGTACTTC. Translated: CASSSRSPLRDRDLNYEQYF.

In its sample, this clonotype was seen once. The V and J genes are TRBV12-3 or TRBV12-4 and TRBJ2-1; TRBD1 is a possible D gene (5 bases). V was cut by 2 bases and J by 8 bases, with 10 bases left in between. CDR3 size: 13 residues. The chain's CDR3 is CASSLPGKDEQFF. The CDR3 bases are TGTGCCAGCAGTTTACCAGGGAAGGATGAGCAGTTCTTC.

The V gene is TRBV9, the J gene TRBJ1-1, with D perhaps TRBD1 (6 bases). The V and J ends lost 0 bases and 5 bases respectively, with 14 bases between them. Germline V lookup: CDR1 SGDLS, CDR2 YYNGEE. The CDR3 length is 15 residues. The CDR3 coding sequence is TGTGCCAGCAGCGTAGTCGGGGGCATGATAACTGAAGCTTTCTTT. As protein: CASSVVGGMITEAFF.

The chain recombines TRBV20-1 with TRBJ2-7; TRBD1 is a possible D gene (5 bases). The ends were cut back, 0 bases at V and 6 bases at J, with 18 bases in the middle. This CDR3 comprises 15 residues. Germline CDR1 and CDR2: DFQATT and SNEGSKA (reference sequence). CDR3 loop: CSAREAGQGLTEQYF. Written as DNA, the CDR3 is TGCAGTGCTAGAGAGGCAGGGCAGGGATTAACCGAGCAGTACTTC.

The chain is built from TRBV30 and TRBJ2-1; D may be TRBD2 (6 bases). CDR1 and CDR2 from the germline V gene are GTSNPN and SVGIG (reference sequence). This CDR3 region has 14 residues. Trimming left V 8 bases short and J 0 bases short, with 14 bases between. CDR3 protein: CALGRGSSYNEQFF. CDR3 nucleotide sequence: TGTGCCCTGGGGCGGGGTAGCTCCTACAATGAGCAGTTCTTC.

This chain connects TRBV19 to TRBJ1-1; TRBD1 might be the D (5 bases). Germline V gives CDR1 LNHDA, CDR2 SQIVND (reference sequence). V was cut by 9 bases and J by 1 base, with 12 bases left in between. CDR3 size: 13 residues. This CDR3 reads CASSGNWNTEAFF. The CDR3 nucleotides read TGTGCCAGCTCAGGGAACTGGAACACTGAAGCTTTCTTT. The whole variable domain, remainder taken from reference TRBV19 and TRBJ1-1, is DGGITQSPKYLFRKEGQNVTLSCEQNLNHDAMYWYRQDPGQGLRLIYYSQIVNDFQKGDIAEGYSVSREKKESFPLTVTSAQKNPTAFYLCASSGNWNTEAFFGQGTRLTVV.

This clonotype has just one count. This chain joins TRBV25-1 and TRBJ2-7; TRBD1 or TRBD2 may be the D gene (7 bases each). The CDR3 has 14 amino acids. CDR1 and CDR2 from the germline V gene are MGHDK and SYGVNS. V lost 7 bases and J 4 bases, leaving 17 bases between the germline ends. The CDR3 DNA sequence: TGTGCCAGCACAGGGGGGGCGGTGGAGTACGAGCAGTACTTC. Translated, it gives CASTGGAVEYEQYF.

The chain is built from TRBV10-3 and TRBJ2-2; TRBD1 agrees at 9 bases. The CDR3 spans 15 residues. Germline V gene lookup returns CDR1 ENHRY and CDR2 SYGVKD. J gave up 5 bases and V 2 bases, and 3 bases lay outside the gene matches. DNA of the CDR3: TGTGCCATCAGTGAGGGACAGGGGAGGACCGGGGAGCTGTTTTTT. It specifies CAISEGQGRTGELFF.

The chain uses TRBV5-5 and TRBJ2-4, with unresolved D. V lost 4 bases, J lost 0 bases, and 11 bases lay in between. CDR1 SGHKS and CDR2 YYEKEE come from the germline V gene (reference sequence). The length of the CDR3 is 15 residues. CDR3 sequence: CASSQDGLAKNIQYF. The CDR3 bases are TGTGCCAGCAGCCAGGACGGTCTAGCCAAAAACATTCAGTACTTC.

This chain links TRBV12-3 or TRBV12-4 with TRBJ1-1, with D tentatively TRBD1 (6 bases). The CDR3 runs to 12 residues. The V and J ends lost 6 bases and 11 bases respectively, with 16 bases between them. In DNA form, the CDR3 reads TGTGCCAGCAGCACAGGGTACGACTCGGCTTTCTTT. It is translated as CASSTGYDSAFF.

V gene TRBV7-6 combines with J gene TRBJ2-1; 12 positions agree with TRBD2. The CDR3 consists of 18 residues. Germline V lookup: CDR1 SGHVS, CDR2 FNYEAQ. After removal of 2 bases from V and 4 bases from J, the junction contained 9 bases not matched to a gene. The CDR3: CASSLRALAGGEYNEQFF. CDR3 DNA: TGTGCCAGCAGCTTAAGGGCCCTAGCGGGAGGGGAATACAATGAGCAGTTCTTC.

The chain is built from TRBV5-1 and TRBJ2-1; D not resolved. The CDR3 spans 16 residues. Germline assignment: CDR1 SGHRS and CDR2 YFSETQ. The V end lost 2 bases, the J end lost 0 bases, and 12 bases lay between the germline ends. DNA for the CDR3: TGCGCCAGCAGCTTAGGAGACCGCAGCTCCTACAATGAGCAGTTCTTC. Protein product: CASSLGDRSSYNEQFF. Looking up the rest from reference TRBV5-1 and TRBJ2-1 gives the full variable domain: KAGVTQTPRYLIKTRGQQVTLSCSPISGHRSVSWYQQTPGQGLQFLFEYFSETQRNKGNFPGRFSGRQFSNSRSEMNVSTLELGDSALYLCASSLGDRSSYNEQFFGPGTRLTVL.

J is TRBJ2-1 and V is TRBV3-1; 9 nucleotides line up with TRBD2. The J segment lost 8 bases and the V segment lost 4 bases, leaving 15 bases of the junction unmatched. Germline CDR1 LGHDT, CDR2 YNNKEL (reference sequence). The CDR3 totals 17 residues. As DNA, the CDR3 is TGTGCCAGCAGCCGTGGTACGGCGGGAGGGCCCTGGGATGAGCAGTTCTTC. It specifies CASSRGTAGGPWDEQFF.

This chain connects TRBV28 to TRBJ2-1; either TRBD1 or TRBD2 may supply D (5 bases each). With 2 bases removed from V and 7 bases from J, the gap between germline ends came to 9 bases. The CDR3 sequence is 13 residues long. Germline CDR1 reads MDHEN; CDR2 reads SYDVKM. DNA for the CDR3: TGTGCCAGCAGTTTAAGGGGAGCAAATGAGCAGTTCTTC. This gives the protein CASSLRGANEQFF.

The chain joins TRBV21-1 to TRBJ2-7. TRBV21-1 is given as a pseudogene. CDR3 size: 14 residues. The CDR3 DNA reads as TGTGCCAGCAAGAAAGCAGGTATCTCCTACGAGCAGTACTTC. Amino acid sequence: CASKKAGISYEQYF.